The clone carrying this T cell receptor beta chain showed up just once. Its antigen remains unknown. These data come from a study of T cells in localized non-small cell lung cancer. Overall study findings and caveats: Among the tissues sampled, uninvolved adjacent lung had the highest T cell clonality, above tumor.

Some clones are missing from TCRdb's copy, which holds only in-frame ones; the method was immunoSEQ multiplex PCR. Of about 39,000 clones listed, 70% to 80% are singletons. The CDR3 runs 15 residues. Per the germline V gene, CDR1 is MNHNY and CDR2 is SVGAGI (reference sequence). Unmatched junction bases numbered 7, after V lost 7 bases and J lost 5 bases. The sequencing here drew on PBMCs, taken before any cancer treatment. This chain joins TRBV6-6 and TRBJ2-2; 10 bases align to TRBD1. This receptor was taken from a woman aged 35-70 years with stage II squamous cell lung carcinoma. The CDR3 sequence is CASTPGQGRTGELFF. DNA of the CDR3: TGTGCCAGCACTCCGGGACAGGGGAGGACCGGGGAGCTGTTTTTT.